The sequence of this T cell receptor beta chain was determined in a study of regulatory T cells in long-lasting Graves disease. This clonotype was detected ten times or more. The antigen remains undetermined. Time point noted: newly diagnosed GD, antithyroid drugs for less than 3 months. The TCR library was prepared using RNA isolated from PBMCs. In each case, Graves' disease was diagnosed per American Thyroid Association guidelines. CDR3 regions were amplified by Arm-PCR using iRepertoire HTBI primers to build TCR beta libraries. TCRdb passed the multiplex PCR reads through MiXCR, listing each CDR3 protein once. The data hold fewer than 500,000 distinct CDR3 sequences, with around 16% observed a single time. Trimming removed 4 bases from V and 2 bases from J; junction bases left unmatched: 6. Germline CDR1 and CDR2: DFQATT and SNEGSKA (reference sequence). There are 14 residues in the CDR3. Study-wide results and limits: Persistent Graves' patients showed less TCR diversity than newly diagnosed ones.

The same data also contributed to another study, on T cells in Graves' hyperthyroidism and ophthalmopathy. That investigation notes: Median prediction lead before ophthalmopathy onset was around 6.9 months with the model.

This rearrangement joins TRBV20-1 to TRBJ1-2; 8 bases map to TRBD1. The TCR sequence derives from a man in his forties or fifties with Graves disease. The sample in question was peripheral blood mononuclear cells (PBMCs), obtained at new diagnosis, from a patient treated with antithyroid drugs. In DNA, the CDR3 is TGCAGTGCTACCCGGACAGGGTTGAACTATGGCTACACCTTC. Its protein product is CSATRTGLNYGYTF.